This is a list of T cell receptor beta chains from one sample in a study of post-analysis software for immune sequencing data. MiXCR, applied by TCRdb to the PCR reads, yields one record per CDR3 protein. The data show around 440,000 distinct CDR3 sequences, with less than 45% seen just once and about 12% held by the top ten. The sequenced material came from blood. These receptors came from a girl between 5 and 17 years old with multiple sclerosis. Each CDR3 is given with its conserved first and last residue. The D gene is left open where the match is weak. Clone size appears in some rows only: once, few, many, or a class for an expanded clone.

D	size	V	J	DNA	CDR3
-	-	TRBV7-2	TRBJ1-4	TGTGCCAGCAGCCCAGATAGAGCATGGAATAATGAAAAACTGTTTTTT	CASSPDRAWNNEKLFF
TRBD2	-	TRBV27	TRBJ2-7	TGTGCCAGCAGTTTATCCCTGAGCGGGGCGCAATACGAGCAGTACTTC	CASSLSLSGAQYEQYF
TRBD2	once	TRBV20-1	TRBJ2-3	TGCAGCGCCGCGGGACTAGCGGAGACCAGCACAGATACGCAGTATTTT	CSAAGLAETSTDTQYF
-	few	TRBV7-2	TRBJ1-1	TGTGCCAGCAGCTTATATGGCAGCAACACTGAAGCTTTCTTT	CASSLYGSNTEAFF
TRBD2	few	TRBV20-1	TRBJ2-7	TGCAGTGCTGGGACTAGCGGCAACCTCTCCTACGAGCAGTACTTC	CSAGTSGNLSYEQYF
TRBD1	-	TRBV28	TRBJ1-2	TGCGCCAGCAAGGGCCCCAGGGGGCAATACTATGGCTACACCTTC	CASKGPRGQYYGYTF
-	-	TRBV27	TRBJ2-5	TGTGCCAGCAGTTTATCGCCAGGGATGGGGCAAGAGACCCAGTACTTC	CASSLSPGMGQETQYF
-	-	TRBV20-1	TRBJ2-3	TGCAGTGCTAGGACTCCAGATACGCAGTATTTT	CSARTPDTQYF
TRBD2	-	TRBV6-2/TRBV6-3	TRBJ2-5	TGTGCCAGCAGTACCAGATCTAGCGGGAGTTGGAATGAGCAGTACTTC	CASSTRSSGSWNEQYF
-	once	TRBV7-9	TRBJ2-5	TGTGCCAGCAGCTTACCGGCGTCTAGAGAGCAGTACTTC	CASSLPASREQYF
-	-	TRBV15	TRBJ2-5	TGTGCCACCACCCCGAATTCGGAGACCCAGTACTTC	CATTPNSETQYF
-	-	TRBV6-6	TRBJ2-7	TGTGCCAGCAGTTCCGAGACAGAGTACGAGCAGTACTTC	CASSSETEYEQYF